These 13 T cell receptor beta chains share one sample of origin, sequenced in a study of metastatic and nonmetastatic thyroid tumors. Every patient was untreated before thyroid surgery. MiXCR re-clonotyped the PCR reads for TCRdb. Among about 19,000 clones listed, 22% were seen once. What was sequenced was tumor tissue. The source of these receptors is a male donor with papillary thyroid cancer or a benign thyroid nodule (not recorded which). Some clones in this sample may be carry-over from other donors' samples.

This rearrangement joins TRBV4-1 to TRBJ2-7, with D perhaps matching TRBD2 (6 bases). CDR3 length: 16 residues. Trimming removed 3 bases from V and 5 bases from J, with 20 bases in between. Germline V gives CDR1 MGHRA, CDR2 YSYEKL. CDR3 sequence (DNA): TGCGCCAGCAGCCACCCGTGGGCCGGGAGCAACGACGAGCAGTACTTC. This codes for CASSHPWAGSNDEQYF.

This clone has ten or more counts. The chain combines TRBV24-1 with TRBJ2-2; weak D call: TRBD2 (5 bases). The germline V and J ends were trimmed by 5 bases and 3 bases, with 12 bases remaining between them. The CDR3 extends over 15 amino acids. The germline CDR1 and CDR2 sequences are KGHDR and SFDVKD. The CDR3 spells CATSGGEFDTGELFF. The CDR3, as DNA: TGTGCCACCAGTGGTGGGGAGTTCGACACCGGGGAGCTGTTTTTT.

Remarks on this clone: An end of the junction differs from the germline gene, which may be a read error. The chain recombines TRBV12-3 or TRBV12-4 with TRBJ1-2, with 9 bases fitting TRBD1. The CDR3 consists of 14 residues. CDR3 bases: TGTTCCAGCAGTTTACCTGGGACAGGGCCTAGTCACACCTTC. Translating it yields CSSSLPGTGPSHTF.

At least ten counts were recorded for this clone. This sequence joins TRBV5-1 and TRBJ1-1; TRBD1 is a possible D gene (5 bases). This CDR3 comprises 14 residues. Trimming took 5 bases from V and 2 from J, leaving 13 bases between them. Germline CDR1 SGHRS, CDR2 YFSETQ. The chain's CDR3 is CASSPRVTNTEAFF. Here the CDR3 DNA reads TGCGCCAGCAGTCCCAGGGTTACAAACACTGAAGCTTTCTTT.

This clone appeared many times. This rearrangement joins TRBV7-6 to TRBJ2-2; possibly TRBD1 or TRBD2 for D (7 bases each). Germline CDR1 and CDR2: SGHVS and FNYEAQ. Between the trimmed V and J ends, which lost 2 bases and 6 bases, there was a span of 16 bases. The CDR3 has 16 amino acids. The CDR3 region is CASSLRTGEGAGELFF. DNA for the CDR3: TGTGCCAGCAGCTTAAGAACAGGGGAGGGGGCCGGGGAGCTGTTTTTT.

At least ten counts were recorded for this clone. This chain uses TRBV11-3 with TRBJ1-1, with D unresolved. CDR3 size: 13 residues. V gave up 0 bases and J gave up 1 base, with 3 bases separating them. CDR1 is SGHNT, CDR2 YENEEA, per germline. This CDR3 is CASSLDGNTEAFF. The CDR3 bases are TGTGCCAGCAGCTTAGACGGGAACACTGAAGCTTTCTTT.

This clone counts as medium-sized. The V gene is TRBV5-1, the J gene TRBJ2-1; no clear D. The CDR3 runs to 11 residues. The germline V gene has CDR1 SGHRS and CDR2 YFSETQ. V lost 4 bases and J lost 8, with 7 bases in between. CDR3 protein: CASSRLDEQFF. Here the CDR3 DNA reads TGCGCCAGCAGCAGGCTTGATGAGCAGTTCTTC.

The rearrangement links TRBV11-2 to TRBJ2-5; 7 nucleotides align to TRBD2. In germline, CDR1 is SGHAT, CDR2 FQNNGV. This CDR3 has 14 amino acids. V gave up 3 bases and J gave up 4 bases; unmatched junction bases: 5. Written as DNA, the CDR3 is TGTGCCAGCAGCTTGAGACTAGCCCGAGAGACCCAGTACTTC. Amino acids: CASSLRLARETQYF.

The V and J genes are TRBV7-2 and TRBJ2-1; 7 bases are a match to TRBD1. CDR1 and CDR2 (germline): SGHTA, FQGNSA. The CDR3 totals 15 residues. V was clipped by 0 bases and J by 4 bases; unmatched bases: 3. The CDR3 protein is CASSLAGTDYNEQFF. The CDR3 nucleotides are TGTGCCAGCAGCTTAGCTGGGACAGATTACAATGAGCAGTTCTTC.

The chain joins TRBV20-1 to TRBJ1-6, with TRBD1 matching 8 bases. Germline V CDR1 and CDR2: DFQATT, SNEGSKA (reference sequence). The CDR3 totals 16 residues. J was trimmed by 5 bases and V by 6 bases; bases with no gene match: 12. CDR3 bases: TGCAGTGCCACACCCGGGACAGGCAACGATAATTCACCCCTCCACTTT. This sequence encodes CSATPGTGNDNSPLHF.

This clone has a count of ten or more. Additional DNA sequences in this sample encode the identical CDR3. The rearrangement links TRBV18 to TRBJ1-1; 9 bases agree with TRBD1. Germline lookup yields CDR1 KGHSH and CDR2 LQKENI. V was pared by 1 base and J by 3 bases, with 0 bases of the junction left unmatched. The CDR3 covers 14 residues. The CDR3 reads CASSPRDRDTEAFF. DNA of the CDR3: TGTGCCAGCTCACCACGGGACAGGGACACTGAAGCTTTCTTT. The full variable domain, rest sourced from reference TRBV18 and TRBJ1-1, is NAGVMQNPRHLVRRRGQEARLRCSPMKGHSHVYWYRQLPEEGLKFMVYLQKENIIDESGMPKERFSAEFPKEGPSILRIQQVVRGDSAAYFCASSPRDRDTEAFFGQGTRLTVV.

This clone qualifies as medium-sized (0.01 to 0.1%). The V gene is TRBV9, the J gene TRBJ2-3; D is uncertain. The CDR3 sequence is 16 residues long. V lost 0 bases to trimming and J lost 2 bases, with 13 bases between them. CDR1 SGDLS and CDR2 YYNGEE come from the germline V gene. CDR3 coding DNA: TGTGCCAGCAGCGTAGGGGTAAGACGTTACACAGATACGCAGTATTTT. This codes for CASSVGVRRYTDTQYF.

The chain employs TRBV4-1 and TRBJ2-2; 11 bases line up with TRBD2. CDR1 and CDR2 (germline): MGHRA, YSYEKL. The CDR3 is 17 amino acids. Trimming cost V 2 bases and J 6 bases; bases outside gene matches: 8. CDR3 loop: CASSQPPTSGTAGELFF. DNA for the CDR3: TGCGCCAGCAGCCAACCGCCGACTAGCGGGACCGCCGGGGAGCTGTTTTTT.